Below, 3 T cell receptor beta chains from the same sample are listed, as sequenced in a study of shared clonotypes between healthy human individuals. TCRdb's copy holds only in-frame clones and misses some; the assay was immunoSEQ multiplex PCR. The sample contains a few million clones, about 92% of which appear only once. The source material was naive CD4+ T cells from PBMCs. Indicated subset: CD45RA+ positively selected. Receptors originate from a young man in good health. Some clones in this sample may be carry-over from other donors' samples.

The chain uses TRBV11-2 and TRBJ2-5, with 8 nucleotides matching TRBD1. The V gene's germline CDR1 is SGHAT and CDR2 FQNNGV. V lost 0 bases and J lost 2; bases outside the gene matches: 8. The CDR3 is made up of 17 amino acids. This CDR3 reads CASSLDRWQGAQETQYF. The DNA of the CDR3 is TGTGCCAGCAGCTTAGATCGGTGGCAGGGGGCTCAAGAGACCCAGTACTTC. Combining the CDR3 with reference TRBV11-2 and TRBJ2-5 gives the whole variable domain EAGVAQSPRYKIIEKRQSVAFWCNPISGHATLYWYQQILGQGPKLLIQFQNNGVVDDSQLPKDRFSAERLKGVDSTLKIQPAKLEDSAVYLCASSLDRWQGAQETQYFGPGTRLLVL.

The chain recombines TRBV27 with TRBJ2-7; D unresolved. With 5 bases removed from V and 1 base from J, the gap between germline ends came to 18 bases. CDR1 is MNHEY and CDR2 is SMNVEV in the germline V gene (reference sequence). This CDR3 region has 16 residues. The CDR3 reads CASSTDGTISSYEQYF. CDR3 DNA: TGTGCCAGCAGTACGGACGGTACTATCTCGTCCTACGAGCAGTACTTC.

This sequence joins TRBV5-1 and TRBJ1-1; D is uncertain. V lost 1 base and J lost 0, with 10 bases in between. This CDR3 has 15 amino acids. The V gene's germline CDR1 is SGHRS and CDR2 YFSETQ. CDR3 loop: CASSLKSPMNTEAFF. CDR3 nucleotide sequence: TGCGCCAGCAGCTTGAAGTCCCCCATGAACACTGAAGCTTTCTTT.